This TCR beta chain was documented in a study of CD8 T cells in ankylosing spondylitis. TCRdb re-called the 5' RACE reads with MiXCR, one entry per CDR3 protein. Here the sample spans 150,000 to 250,000 distinct CDR3 sequences, 10% to 15% being singletons. Study findings and constraints: Reportedly, significant enrichment of disease-linked clones occurred in matched ankylosing spondylitis synovial fluid.

CDR1 SGHVS and CDR2 FNYEAQ come from the germline V gene. V lost 4 bases to trimming and J lost 4 bases, with 17 bases between them. The CDR3 runs to 15 residues. Of note for this clonotype: The antigen is unknown.

V and J are TRBV7-6 and TRBJ2-7; D is unresolved. Sequencing was performed on blood, either unsorted or a sorted T cell fraction (not recorded which). This sequence was found in a male donor with ankylosing spondylitis or in good health (not recorded which). The DNA of the CDR3 is TGTGCCAGCAGCTCTTATCTAGGTCTAGGGTACGAGCAGTACTTC. It encodes CASSSYLGLGYEQYF.